These 3 T cell receptor beta chains originate from one sample sequenced in a study of T cell responses to AZD1222 COVID-19 vaccine. TCRdb's copy holds only in-frame clones and misses some; the assay was immunoSEQ multiplex PCR. The table has roughly 120,000 clones, more than 80% seen once. Sequencing was performed on peripheral blood, taken 28 days after the second AZD1222 dose. The receptors derive from an adult who received the AZD1222 COVID-19 vaccine.

This sequence joins TRBV7-3 and TRBJ2-5; 7 bases line up with TRBD2. CDR1 is SGHTA, CDR2 FQGTGA, per germline. Trimming at V came to 2 bases and at J to 1 base, leaving 4 bases not matched to a gene. The CDR3 covers 15 residues. The CDR3 spells CASSLGGGRQETQYF. The CDR3 DNA reads as TGTGCCAGCAGCTTAGGCGGGGGTCGCCAAGAGACCCAGTACTTC.

The rearrangement links TRBV5-4 to TRBJ2-2, with D possibly TRBD1 on 5 matching bases. Trimming took off 3 bases at V and 0 bases at J, with 9 bases between the two ends. Germline CDR1 reads SGHNT; CDR2 reads YYREEE (reference sequence). This CDR3 comprises 15 residues. CDR3 DNA: TGTGCCAGCAGCTCTCGACAGACGAACACCGGGGAGCTGTTTTTT. Translated: CASSSRQTNTGELFF.

The chain uses TRBV11-3 and TRBJ2-7; maybe TRBD1 (6 bases). Trimming left V 5 bases short and J 3 bases short, with 14 bases between. Germline values: CDR1 SGHNT, CDR2 YENEEA. The CDR3 sequence is 14 residues long. Here the CDR3 reads CASSPRQDSYEQYF. The CDR3 DNA sequence: TGTGCCAGCAGCCCCCGACAGGATAGCTACGAGCAGTACTTC. The full variable domain, in which reference TRBV11-3 and TRBJ2-7 provide the parts outside the CDR3, is EAGVVQSPRYKIIEKKQPVAFWCNPISGHNTLYWYLQNLGQGPELLIRYENEEAVDDSQLPKDRFSAERLKGVDSTLKIQPAELGDSAVYLCASSPRQDSYEQYFGPGTRLTVT.